This T cell receptor (beta chain) was captured by sequencing in a study of T cell responses to AZD1222 COVID-19 vaccine. Remarks on this clone: Antigen: not known.

V was pared by 0 bases and J by 2 bases, with 1 base of the junction left unmatched. The CDR3 totals 15 residues. Germline V gene lookup returns CDR1 LGHNA and CDR2 YSLEER. General study results and limits: White British donors predominated, females outnumbered males, and clonal diversity was possibly underestimated. The study sampled repertoires only after the peak T cell response. An increase in Spike-specific TCR breadth and depth was observed after two AZD1222 doses. Baseline antibody screening turned up just a handful of seropositive AZD1222 recipients.

The assay was immunoSEQ multiplex PCR, and TCRdb's table has in-frame clones only and misses some. The data hold approximately 170,000 clones, with approximately 92% observed a single time. The chain recombines TRBV4-3 with TRBJ1-2; TRBD1 matches 9 bases. This receptor was taken from an adult in good health. The material sequenced was peripheral blood, taken on day 0 of AZD1222 vaccination. The CDR3 DNA sequence: TGCGCCAGCAGCCAAGAACAGGGGGCGAACTATGGCTACACCTTC. Translated, it gives CASSQEQGANYGYTF.